Presented here are 15 T cell receptor beta chains from one specimen sequenced in a study of shared clonotypes between healthy human individuals. Naive CD8 populations comprised CD45RO-negative cells positively selected for CCR7, excluding terminally differentiated effector memory CD45RA+ cells. Some clones are missing from TCRdb's copy, which holds only in-frame ones; the method was immunoSEQ multiplex PCR. Of about 2 million clones detected, just under 95% appear once; the ten largest clones hold roughly 1%. Sequencing was carried out using naive CD8+ T cells sorted from blood. The receptors originated from a man aged 18 to 29 in good health.

J is TRBJ1-2 and V is TRBV6-5; D is uncertain. Per germline, CDR1 MNHEY and CDR2 SVGAGI. Trimming removed 2 bases at V and 3 bases at J, with 7 bases between. The CDR3 runs to 13 residues. For the CDR3, the DNA is TGTGCCAGCAGTTACACCTGGGACTATGGCTACACCTTC. It specifies CASSYTWDYGYTF.

V gene TRBV5-6 combines with J gene TRBJ2-5; unclear D gene. V dropped 0 bases and J dropped 5 bases, with 8 bases sitting between them. This CDR3 is built from 13 residues. Germline V gene lookup returns CDR1 SGHDT and CDR2 YYEEEE. This CDR3 reads CASSLDSSETQYF. CDR3 DNA: TGTGCCAGCAGCTTGGATAGTTCTGAGACCCAGTACTTC.

This clone was recorded only once. The chain joins TRBV28 to TRBJ2-7; the D gene could be TRBD1 or TRBD2 (7 bases each). Germline V lookup: CDR1 MDHEN, CDR2 SYDVKM. This CDR3 has 15 residues. V was trimmed by 6 bases and J by 7 bases, leaving 22 bases between them. CDR3: CASSPAGEGAWEQYF. The CDR3 DNA reads as TGTGCCAGCAGCCCCGCGGGGGAGGGGGCGTGGGAGCAGTACTTC.

This clone was counted once. The CDR3 nucleotides read TGTGCCAGCAGTCCCCGGAACGGACTACTCTACGAGCAGTACTTC. The encoded protein is CASSPRNGLLYEQYF. J is TRBJ2-7 and V is TRBV27; tentatively, D is TRBD2 (6 bases). The V gene's germline CDR1 is MNHEY and CDR2 SMNVEV (reference sequence). CDR3 length: 15 residues. V was trimmed by 5 bases and J by 3 bases, leaving 17 bases between them.

J is TRBJ2-5 and V is TRBV6-4, with D maybe TRBD2 (5 bases). Germline values: CDR1 MRHNA, CDR2 SNTAGT. The CDR3 contains 15 residues. V was shortened by 7 bases and J by 1 base, with 16 bases between the two germline ends. CDR3 sequence reads: CASMRVARLQETQYF. DNA for the CDR3: TGTGCCAGCATGAGGGTAGCGCGGCTCCAAGAGACCCAGTACTTC.

This rearrangement joins TRBV27 to TRBJ2-5; tentatively, D is TRBD1 (5 bases). Germline CDR1 is MNHEY and CDR2 is SMNVEV (reference sequence). The CDR3 is 15 amino acids. Trimming removed 4 bases at V and 1 base at J, with 13 bases between. The CDR3 DNA sequence: TGTGCCAGCAGTTCGAATACAGGAATCCAAGAGACCCAGTACTTC. It specifies CASSSNTGIQETQYF.

The chain joins TRBV9 to TRBJ1-2; no firm D call. This CDR3 spans 16 amino acids. Trimming stripped 0 bases from V and 2 bases from J, with 14 bases between. Per the germline V gene, CDR1 is SGDLS and CDR2 is YYNGEE. This CDR3 is CASSVARGNQNYGYTF. The CDR3 coding sequence is TGTGCCAGCAGCGTAGCTCGAGGCAATCAAAACTATGGCTACACCTTC.

The chain links TRBV6-5 to TRBJ2-5, with 7 bases matching TRBD1. This CDR3 contains 16 residues. The V gene end was trimmed by 0 bases and the J gene end by 3 bases; junction bases not matched to a gene: 7. Germline CDR1 and CDR2: MNHEY and SVGAGI. The CDR3 DNA sequence: TGTGCCAGCAGTTACTCAGGAGAGGGGGCAGAAGAGACCCAGTACTTC. Its translation: CASSYSGEGAEETQYF.

V gene TRBV19 combines with J gene TRBJ2-2; maybe TRBD2 (5 bases). V lost 10 bases and J 1 base, leaving 13 bases between the germline ends. CDR1 and CDR2 (germline): LNHDA, SQIVND (reference sequence). The CDR3 runs 14 residues. The CDR3 nucleotides are TGTGCCATCCCAAGCGGAGAGAACACCGGGGAGCTGTTTTTT. Translated, it gives CAIPSGENTGELFF.

With respect to this clone: The sample contains more than one DNA sequence encoding this CDR3. This chain links TRBV28 with TRBJ1-2, with 9 bases lining up with TRBD1. The CDR3 loop spans 13 amino acids. The V gene's germline CDR1 is MDHEN and CDR2 SYDVKM. Trimming cost V 5 bases and J 5 bases; bases outside gene matches: 3. Here the CDR3 DNA reads TGTGCCAGCAGTGTGGGACAGGGTTATGGCTACACCTTC. It specifies CASSVGQGYGYTF.

The genes are TRBV28 and TRBJ2-3, with 7 nucleotides matching TRBD1. The CDR3 has 14 residues. V shed 10 bases, J shed 3 bases, and the junction held 10 bases outside the gene matches. Germline CDR1 reads MDHEN; CDR2 reads SYDVKM. The CDR3 nucleotides are TGTGCCACCCAGGGACAGAAAGGTACAGATACGCAGTATTTT. Protein: CATQGQKGTDTQYF.

The J gene is TRBJ1-4, the V gene TRBV19, with D unresolved. The CDR3 contains 15 residues. In germline, CDR1 is LNHDA, CDR2 SQIVND (reference sequence). Trimming pared 0 bases from V and 10 bases from J, leaving 15 bases between. The DNA for the CDR3 is TGTGCCAGTAGTATAGAGGCAGCCCACCCCCCAAAACTGTTTTTT. Translation: CASSIEAAHPPKLFF.

The chain uses TRBV5-6 and TRBJ1-2; 9 bases are a match to TRBD1. CDR1 and CDR2 from the germline V gene are SGHDT and YYEEEE. This CDR3 spans 15 amino acids. The V gene end was trimmed by 4 bases and the J gene end by 6 bases; junction bases not matched to a gene: 10. The DNA for the CDR3 is TGTGCCAGCAGCCCACTTAGGACAGGGGAAGATGGCTACACCTTC. Protein product: CASSPLRTGEDGYTF.

As to this clone: The sample carries other DNA sequences with the same CDR3. This chain joins TRBV9 and TRBJ2-7; D remains ambiguous. In germline, CDR1 is SGDLS, CDR2 YYNGEE. The CDR3 contains 14 residues. V was pared by 2 bases and J by 2 bases, with 11 bases between. In DNA, the CDR3 is TGTGCCAGCAGCGTTGGGCTAGGTGCCTACGAGCAGTACTTC. It encodes CASSVGLGAYEQYF.

This chain links TRBV7-9 with TRBJ2-7; TRBD2 matches 9 bases. CDR3 length: 16 residues. The germline V gene has CDR1 SEHNR and CDR2 FQNEAQ (reference sequence). Germline trimming cut 5 bases from V and 5 bases from J; bases unmatched to any gene: 13. The CDR3 here is CASSHPTQREAHEQYF. The CDR3, as DNA: TGTGCCAGCAGCCATCCAACTCAGCGGGAGGCCCACGAGCAGTACTTC.